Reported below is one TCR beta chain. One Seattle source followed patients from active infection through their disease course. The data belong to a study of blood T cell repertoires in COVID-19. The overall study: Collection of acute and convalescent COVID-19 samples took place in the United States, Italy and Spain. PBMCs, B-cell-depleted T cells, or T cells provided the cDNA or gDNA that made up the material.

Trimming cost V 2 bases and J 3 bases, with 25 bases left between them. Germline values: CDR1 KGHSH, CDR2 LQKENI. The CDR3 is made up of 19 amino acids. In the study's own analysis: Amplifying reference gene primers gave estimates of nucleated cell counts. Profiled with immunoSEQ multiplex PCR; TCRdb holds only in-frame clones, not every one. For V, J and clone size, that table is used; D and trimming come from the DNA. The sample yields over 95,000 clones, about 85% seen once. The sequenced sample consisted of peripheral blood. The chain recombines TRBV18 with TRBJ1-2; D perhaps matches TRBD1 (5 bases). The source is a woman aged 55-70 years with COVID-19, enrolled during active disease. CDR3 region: CASSPISVNNPPGDYGYTF. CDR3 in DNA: TGTGCCAGCTCACCAATTAGCGTCAACAATCCCCCGGGGGACTATGGCTACACCTTC. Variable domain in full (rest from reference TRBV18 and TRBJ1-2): NAGVMQNPRHLVRRRGQEARLRCSPMKGHSHVYWYRQLPEEGLKFMVYLQKENIIDESGMPKERFSAEFPKEGPSILRIQQVVRGDSAAYFCASSPISVNNPPGDYGYTFGSGTRLTVV.